These 21 T cell receptor beta chains were all obtained from the same sample, sequenced in a study of T cells after yellow fever vaccination. TCRdb used MiXCR to reprocess the 5' RACE reads, holding one entry per CDR3 protein. The sample carries 100,000 or so distinct CDR3 sequences, approximately 9% recorded once. The input for sequencing was CD8+ T cells not binding an NS4B(214-222) dextramer, sorted from PBMCs, taken roughly 14 days after the first yellow fever vaccination. These receptors originate from a man between 18 and 35 years old who received the YFV17D yellow fever vaccine.

There are a few counts of this clonotype. V and J are TRBV24-1 and TRBJ1-1, with 7 bases matching TRBD1. After removal of 2 bases from V and 8 bases from J, the junction contained 7 bases not matched to a gene. Germline V gives CDR1 KGHDR, CDR2 SFDVKD. The CDR3 loop spans 14 amino acids. The CDR3 loop is CATSDWTGSGEAFF. In nucleotides, the CDR3 is TGTGCCACCAGTGATTGGACAGGATCGGGGGAAGCTTTCTTT.

The genes are TRBV29-1 and TRBJ2-1, with 7 bases fitting TRBD1. Germline CDR1 SQVTM, CDR2 ANQGSEA. V gave up 6 bases and J gave up 5 bases; unmatched junction bases: 13. This CDR3 contains 15 residues. CDR3 bases: TGCAGCGTGAGCTTTGGTGGGACAGTGGACAATGAGCAGTTCTTC. Amino acid sequence: CSVSFGGTVDNEQFF.

This clonotype was observed a handful of times. The rearrangement joins TRBV6-2 or TRBV6-3 to TRBJ2-2; 11 nucleotides agree with TRBD1. With 0 bases clipped from V and 6 bases from J, the junction kept 6 bases outside the gene matches. The CDR3 is made up of 17 amino acids. Germline V gene sequence: CDR1 MNHEY, CDR2 SVGEGT. This CDR3 is CASSYSIGQGASGELFF. The CDR3, as DNA: TGTGCCAGCAGTTACTCAATCGGACAGGGGGCCTCCGGGGAGCTGTTTTTT.

This clonotype was seen more than once but under ten times. The chain couples TRBV4-3 to TRBJ2-2; D is unclear. The CDR3 contains 18 residues. From germline, CDR1 is LGHNA and CDR2 YSLEER. Trimming left V 5 bases short and J 4 bases short, with 23 bases between. Here the CDR3 DNA reads TGCGCCAGCAGCTCAACGACTGACTTCCCCAGACCCACCGGGGAGCTGTTTTTT. This encodes CASSSTTDFPRPTGELFF.

The gene calls are TRBV19 and TRBJ2-5; the D gene is possibly TRBD2 (6 bases). CDR1 is LNHDA and CDR2 is SQIVND in the germline V gene (reference sequence). The V end was cut by 0 bases, the J end by 4 bases, with 12 bases between. The CDR3 length is 15 residues. The CDR3 region has the DNA TGTGCCAGTAGTATAGAACTAACCGGGGGAGAGACCCAGTACTTC. Residues: CASSIELTGGETQYF.

This clonotype was detected only once. The CDR3 sequence: CASSLTPGGPYEQYV. The CDR3 DNA follows: TGTGCCAGCAGCCTAACACCCGGCGGGCCCTACGAGCAGTACGTC. This chain uses TRBV7-2 with TRBJ2-7; perhaps TRBD2 as D (5 bases). Germline assignment: CDR1 SGHTA and CDR2 FQGNSA. Trimming took off 5 bases at V and 2 bases at J, with 16 bases between the two ends. This CDR3 spans 15 amino acids.

This clonotype has only a few counts. V is TRBV5-4 and J is TRBJ2-7; D gene ambiguous. The germline CDR1 and CDR2 sequences are SGHNT and YYREEE (reference sequence). This CDR3 spans 13 amino acids. V lost 2 bases to trimming and J lost 3 bases, with 9 bases between them. In DNA form, the CDR3 reads TGTGCCAGCAGCTTCGGTGGCCTCTACGAGCAGTACGTC. This codes for CASSFGGLYEQYV.

This clonotype showed up just a few times. V usage is TRBV6-2 or TRBV6-3 and J usage is TRBJ1-2, with D unclear. Deletions cut 8 bases from V and 3 bases from J, with 19 bases between. The CDR3 is 15 amino acids. Germline V gene data show CDR1 as MNHEY and CDR2 as SVGEGT. The CDR3, as DNA: TGTGCCAGCCCATTAGCCGACGCCGGACACTATGGCTACACCTTC. Translation: CASPLADAGHYGYTF.

CDR3 in DNA: TGTGCCAGCTCACCAAAAAGGAGTTACAATGAGCAGTTCTTC. It yields the protein CASSPKRSYNEQFF. The genes are TRBV18 and TRBJ2-1; D not resolved. The CDR3 has 14 residues. Germline-derived CDR1 and CDR2 are KGHSH and LQKENI. The V gene lost 2 bases and the J gene lost 4 bases, with 9 bases spanning the gap.

A few counts support this clonotype. The V gene is TRBV12-3 or TRBV12-4, the J gene TRBJ2-5, with a tentative D call TRBD2 (6 bases). This CDR3 is 16 amino acids long. V was trimmed by 6 bases and J by 0 bases, leaving 17 bases between them. CDR3 sequence: CASSRHGGGYQETQYF. The CDR3 region has the DNA TGTGCCAGCAGCCGTCACGGGGGTGGCTACCAAGAGACCCAGTACTTC.

This clonotype was seen only a few times. The chain joins TRBV7-9 to TRBJ1-2; 10 nucleotides agree with TRBD1. The CDR3 runs to 15 residues. V dropped 3 bases and J dropped 7; count of bases not matched to a gene: 8. Looked up from germline, CDR1 is SEHNR and CDR2 is FQNEAQ (reference sequence). The CDR3 DNA reads TGTGCCAGCAGCTTGAGACGGGACAGGGGAGGTGGCTACACCTTC. It yields the protein CASSLRRDRGGGYTF.

This clonotype has just a few counts. This chain joins TRBV20-1 and TRBJ2-2, with 10 bases that match TRBD2. The V segment lost 5 bases and the J segment 3 bases; nucleotides outside the gene matches: 3. CDR1 and CDR2 from the germline V gene are DFQATT and SNEGSKA (reference sequence). This CDR3 has 14 amino acids. The CDR3 is CSAHLAGDTGELFF. The CDR3 nucleotides are TGCAGTGCTCATCTAGCGGGGGACACCGGGGAGCTGTTTTTT.

This rearrangement joins TRBV12-3 or TRBV12-4 to TRBJ1-5; tentative D call: TRBD1 (5 bases). The V end was cut by 7 bases, the J end by 6 bases, with 13 bases between. The CDR3 is 13 residues long. DNA for the CDR3: TGTGCCAGCACCGCGGAGACAGTTCAGCCCCAGCATTTT. It codes for CASTAETVQPQHF.

This clonotype was recorded a few times. The rearrangement uses TRBV7-6 and TRBJ2-3; 11 nucleotides align to TRBD2. Germline trimming cut 4 bases from V and 0 bases from J; bases unmatched to any gene: 9. The length of the CDR3 is 18 residues. Per the germline V gene, CDR1 is SGHVS and CDR2 is FNYEAQ. CDR3 loop: CASSSTSGGNPSTDTQYF. The CDR3 DNA follows: TGTGCCAGCAGCTCCACTAGCGGGGGTAACCCTAGCACAGATACGCAGTATTTT.

This clonotype was detected a few times. This chain joins TRBV7-9 and TRBJ2-7, with D possibly matching TRBD2 (7 bases). The V gene's germline CDR1 is SEHNR and CDR2 FQNEAQ (reference sequence). The CDR3 covers 13 residues. V lost 4 bases and J lost 7, with 14 bases in between. CDR3 bases: TGTGCCAGCAGCTGGGGGGGGGCTGAGGAGCAGTACTTC. It translates to CASSWGGAEEQYF.

The J gene is TRBJ2-1, the V gene TRBV20-1, with unresolved D. Germline CDR1 and CDR2: DFQATT and SNEGSKA (reference sequence). The CDR3 loop spans 15 amino acids. Trimming took 3 bases from V and 5 from J, leaving 17 bases between them. CDR3 DNA sequence: TGCAGTGCTAGTCTTTACTCCCGGGCGAACAATGAGCAGTTCTTC. Its protein product is CSASLYSRANNEQFF.

This clonotype was seen repeatedly, ten times or more. The rearrangement links TRBV7-6 to TRBJ1-1; D might be TRBD1 (6 bases). CDR3 length: 14 amino acids. The germline V and J ends were trimmed by 4 bases and 1 base, with 10 bases remaining between them. CDR1 SGHVS and CDR2 FNYEAQ come from the germline V gene. CDR3 amino acids: CASSSRGSNTEAFF. Written as DNA, the CDR3 is TGTGCCAGCAGCTCCAGGGGCTCGAACACTGAAGCTTTCTTT.

The table lists this clonotype with a few counts. This chain links TRBV4-3 with TRBJ1-1; perhaps TRBD1 as D (5 bases). Germline CDR1 reads LGHNA; CDR2 reads YSLEER. V was shortened by 3 bases and J by 3 bases, with 11 bases between the two germline ends. The CDR3 consists of 14 residues. The CDR3 protein is CASSHRDPYTEAFF. CDR3 bases: TGCGCCAGCAGCCACCGGGACCCTTACACTGAAGCTTTCTTT.

The chain employs TRBV25-1 and TRBJ2-7; a possible D gene is TRBD2 (5 bases). CDR1 MGHDK and CDR2 SYGVNS come from the germline V gene. This CDR3 spans 13 amino acids. V lost 8 bases and J 2 bases, leaving 13 bases between the germline ends. The CDR3 protein is CASSWTSTYEQYF. In DNA form, the CDR3 reads TGTGCCAGCTCCTGGACTTCGACCTACGAGCAGTACTTC.

This clonotype was seen a few times. The genes are TRBV5-1 and TRBJ1-2; 10 positions match TRBD1. After removal of 3 bases from V and 4 bases from J, the junction contained 9 bases not matched to a gene. The CDR3 covers 16 residues. The germline V gene has CDR1 SGHRS and CDR2 YFSETQ. The chain's CDR3 is CASSYSAGQGIYGYTF. For the CDR3, the DNA is TGCGCCAGCAGCTACAGCGCGGGACAGGGGATCTATGGCTACACCTTC.

This clonotype was seen ten or more times. The genes are TRBV12-3 or TRBV12-4 and TRBJ2-7; D call uncertain. V gave up 6 bases and J gave up 1 base, with 16 bases separating them. The CDR3 covers 15 residues. CDR3 nucleotides: TGTGCCAGCAGCCCCGCACCGGTGGGGTCCTACGAGCAGTACTTC. Residues: CASSPAPVGSYEQYF.